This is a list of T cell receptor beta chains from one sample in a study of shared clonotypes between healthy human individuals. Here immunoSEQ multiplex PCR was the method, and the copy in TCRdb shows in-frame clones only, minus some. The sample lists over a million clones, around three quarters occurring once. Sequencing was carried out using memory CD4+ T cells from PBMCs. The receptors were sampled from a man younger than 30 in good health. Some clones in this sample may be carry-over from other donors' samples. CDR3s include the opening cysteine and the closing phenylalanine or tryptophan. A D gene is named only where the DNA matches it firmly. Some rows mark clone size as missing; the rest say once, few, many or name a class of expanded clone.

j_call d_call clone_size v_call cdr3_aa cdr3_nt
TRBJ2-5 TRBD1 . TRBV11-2 CASTFSSSGTAAVGAQYF TGTGCCAGCACCTTTTCAAGCTCCGGGACAGCGGCCGTGGGGGCCCAGTACTTC
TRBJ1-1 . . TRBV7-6 CASTPVSGATEAFF TGTGCCAGCACCCCAGTATCGGGGGCCACTGAAGCTTTCTTT
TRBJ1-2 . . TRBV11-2 CASSLGGARHF TGTGCCAGCAGCTTAGGTGGGGCTAGACACTTC
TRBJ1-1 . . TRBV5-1 CASSLGHSKNTEAFF TGCGCCAGCAGCTTGGGACACTCAAAGAACACTGAAGCTTTCTTT
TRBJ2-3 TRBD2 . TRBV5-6 CASSASGKTTSTDTQYF TGTGCCAGCAGTGCTAGCGGGAAAACTACTAGCACAGATACGCAGTATTTT
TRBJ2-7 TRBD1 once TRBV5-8 CASRGKGTGDFYEQYF TGTGCCAGCAGGGGGAAGGGGACAGGGGATTTCTACGAGCAGTACTTC
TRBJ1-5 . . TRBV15 CATSRGGSYSNQPQHF TGTGCCACCAGCAGAGGGGGGTCCTATAGCAATCAGCCCCAGCATTTT
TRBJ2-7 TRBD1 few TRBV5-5 CASSRQGQGYYEQYF TGTGCCAGCAGCCGACAGGGACAGGGGTACTACGAGCAGTACTTC
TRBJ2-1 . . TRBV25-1 CASTGDQGPNWQFF TGTGCCAGCACTGGGGACCAAGGCCCAAATTGGCAGTTCTTC
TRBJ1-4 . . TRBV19 CASSIMSPFGEKLFF TGTGCCAGTAGTATAATGAGCCCCTTCGGTGAAAAACTGTTTTTT
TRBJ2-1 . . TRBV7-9 CASSLQGLGVF TGTGCCAGCAGCCTTCAGGGGTTGGGGGTCTTC
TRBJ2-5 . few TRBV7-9 CASSPWRAIRETQYF TGTGCCAGCAGCCCTTGGCGGGCCATCCGGGAGACCCAGTACTTC
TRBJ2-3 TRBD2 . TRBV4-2 CASSQAAGARTDTQYF TGTGCCAGCAGCCAAGCTGCGGGAGCCCGCACAGATACGCAGTATTTT
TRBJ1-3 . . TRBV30 CAWGTGRGSGNTIYF TGTGCCTGGGGAACAGGGCGAGGCTCTGGAAACACCATATATTTT